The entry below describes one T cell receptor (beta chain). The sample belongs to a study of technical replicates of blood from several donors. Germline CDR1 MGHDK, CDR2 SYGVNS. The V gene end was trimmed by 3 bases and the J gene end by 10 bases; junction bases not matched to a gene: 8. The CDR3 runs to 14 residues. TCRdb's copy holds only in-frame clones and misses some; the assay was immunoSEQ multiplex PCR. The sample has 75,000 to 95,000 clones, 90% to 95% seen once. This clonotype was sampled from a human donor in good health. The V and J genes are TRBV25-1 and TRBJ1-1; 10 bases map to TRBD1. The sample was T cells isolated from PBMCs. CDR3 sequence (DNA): TGTGCCAGCAGTGAGGGCGGGACAGGGGTGAGAGCTTTCTTT. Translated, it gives CASSEGGTGVRAFF.